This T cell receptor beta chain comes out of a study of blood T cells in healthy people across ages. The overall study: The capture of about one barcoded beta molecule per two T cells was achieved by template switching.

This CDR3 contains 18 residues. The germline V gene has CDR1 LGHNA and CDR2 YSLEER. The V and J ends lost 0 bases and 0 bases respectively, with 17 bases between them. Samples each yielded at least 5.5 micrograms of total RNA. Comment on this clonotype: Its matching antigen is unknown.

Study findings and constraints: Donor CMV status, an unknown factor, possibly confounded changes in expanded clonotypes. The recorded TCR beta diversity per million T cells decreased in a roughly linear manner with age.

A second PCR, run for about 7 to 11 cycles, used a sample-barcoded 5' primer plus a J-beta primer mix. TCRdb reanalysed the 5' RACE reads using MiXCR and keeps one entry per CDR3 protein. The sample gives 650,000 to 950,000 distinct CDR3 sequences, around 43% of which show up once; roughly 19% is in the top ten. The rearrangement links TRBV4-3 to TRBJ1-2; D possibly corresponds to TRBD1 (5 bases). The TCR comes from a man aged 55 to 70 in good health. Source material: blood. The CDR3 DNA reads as TGCGCCAGCAGCCAAGATAGGGCACTGGGAGGGGCTAACTATGGCTACACCTTC. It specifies CASSQDRALGGANYGYTF.